The 24 T cell receptor beta chains below were found in one sample sequenced in a study of control samples from healthy donors and cancer patients. Assay used: immunoSEQ multiplex PCR; TCRdb lists only in-frame clones, some missing. This table holds 90,000 or so clones, roughly 90% found once. Input material: blood. Source of these receptors: a woman aged 70 to 79 in good health.

The genes are TRBV5-1 and TRBJ1-2, with 10 bases that match TRBD1. CDR1 SGHRS and CDR2 YFSETQ come from the germline V gene. The CDR3 consists of 13 residues. V shed 7 bases, J shed 2 bases, and the junction held 2 bases outside the gene matches. The CDR3 DNA reads as TGCGCCAGCCTGACAGGGGGCAACTATGGCTACACCTTC. Amino acid sequence: CASLTGGNYGYTF.

V is TRBV13 and J is TRBJ1-3; no definite D call. With 3 bases removed from V and 4 bases from J, the gap between germline ends came to 10 bases. Germline-derived CDR1 and CDR2 are PRHDT and FYEKMQ (reference sequence). The CDR3 loop spans 14 amino acids. The CDR3, as DNA: TGTGCCAGCAGCTTCTGGGGAGCGGGAAACACCATATATTTT. Encoded protein: CASSFWGAGNTIYF.

This chain joins TRBV7-8 and TRBJ1-3; D might be TRBD1 (6 bases). The V end lost 3 bases, the J end lost 0 bases, and 12 bases lay between the germline ends. Per germline, CDR1 SGHVS and CDR2 FQNEAQ. CDR3 length: 16 amino acids. The CDR3 loop reads CASSFQGIPSGNTIYF. In nucleotides, the CDR3 is TGTGCCAGCAGCTTCCAGGGGATCCCCTCTGGAAACACCATATATTTT.

J is TRBJ2-3 and V is TRBV6-6, with no clear D. This CDR3 comprises 16 residues. Germline loops: CDR1 MNHNY, CDR2 SVGAGI (reference sequence). Trimming pared 6 bases from V and 0 bases from J, leaving 16 bases between. CDR3 sequence: CASSSQTDLSTDTQYF. In nucleotides, the CDR3 is TGTGCCAGCAGCTCTCAGACGGATTTGAGCACAGATACGCAGTATTTT.

This chain links TRBV5-8 with TRBJ2-7; a possible D gene is TRBD1 (5 bases). Trimming removed 0 bases at V and 3 bases at J, with 7 bases between. Germline-derived CDR1 and CDR2 are SGHTS and YDEGEE. This CDR3 contains 13 residues. The CDR3, as DNA: TGTGCCAGCAGCTTGGGACAGTTCTACGAGCAGTACTTC. Amino acid sequence: CASSLGQFYEQYF.

The chain recombines TRBV29-1 with TRBJ1-1; TRBD1 is a possible D gene (5 bases). This CDR3 has 12 residues. The germline V gene encodes CDR1 SQVTM and CDR2 ANQGSEA. With 4 bases removed from V and 7 bases from J, the gap between germline ends came to 13 bases. This CDR3 is CSVGYPGGEAFF. The CDR3 nucleotides read TGCAGCGTTGGCTACCCCGGGGGTGAAGCTTTCTTT.

The CDR3 loop reads CASSLHMSNEQYF. CDR3 bases: TGTGCCAGCAGCTTACATATGTCTAACGAGCAGTACTTC. The rearrangement joins TRBV11-3 to TRBJ2-7; no clear D gene. Trimming pared 2 bases from V and 5 bases from J, leaving 10 bases between. Germline-derived CDR1 and CDR2 are SGHNT and YENEEA. CDR3 length: 13 residues.

This chain links TRBV10-2 with TRBJ1-5; 7 bases are shared with TRBD1. J was trimmed by 3 bases and V by 6 bases; bases with no gene match: 2. The CDR3 is 13 amino acids. Germline CDR1 reads WSHSY; CDR2 reads SAAADI. The CDR3 bases are TGCGCCAGCAGCGGACAGGCCAATCAGCCCCAGCATTTT. Protein product: CASSGQANQPQHF.

The chain has TRBV19 and TRBJ1-4; unclear D gene. The CDR3 is made up of 13 amino acids. Germline V gene lookup returns CDR1 LNHDA and CDR2 SQIVND (reference sequence). Between the trimmed V and J ends, which lost 9 bases and 5 bases, there was a span of 13 bases. DNA for the CDR3: TGTGCCAGCAAGGGATCTCTGAATGAAAAACTGTTTTTT. Amino acids: CASKGSLNEKLFF.

V is TRBV7-2 and J is TRBJ2-1; D is undetermined. The CDR3 is 12 amino acids. Germline V lookup: CDR1 SGHTA, CDR2 FQGNSA. Trimming removed 6 bases at V and 6 bases at J, with 9 bases between. This chain's CDR3 is CASSLSSNEQFF. For the CDR3, the DNA is TGTGCCAGCAGTCTGAGTAGCAATGAGCAGTTCTTC.

This clone was detected once. The chain recombines TRBV9 with TRBJ1-1; the D gene is possibly TRBD1 (5 bases). Germline CDR1 is SGDLS and CDR2 is YYNGEE. The CDR3 consists of 13 residues. V was pared by 6 bases and J by 1 base, with 10 bases between. As DNA, the CDR3 is TGTGCCAGCAACGTTCAGGGGAACACTGAAGCTTTCTTT. It specifies CASNVQGNTEAFF.

The chain has TRBV11-2 and TRBJ2-1; TRBD1 might be the D (5 bases). Trimming cost V 4 bases and J 9 bases, with 16 bases left between them. Germline V gives CDR1 SGHAT, CDR2 FQNNGV. This CDR3 comprises 14 residues. The CDR3 loop is CASSSPKGATEQFF. The CDR3 DNA follows: TGTGCCAGCAGCTCCCCTAAAGGGGCAACTGAGCAGTTCTTC. The complete variable domain, with remaining parts taken from reference TRBV11-2 and TRBJ2-1, reads EAGVAQSPRYKIIEKRQSVAFWCNPISGHATLYWYQQILGQGPKLLIQFQNNGVVDDSQLPKDRFSAERLKGVDSTLKIQPAKLEDSAVYLCASSSPKGATEQFFGPGTRLTVL.

Note on this clone: An end of the junction differs from the germline gene, which may be a read error. This chain connects TRBV4-1 to TRBJ1-5; weak D call: TRBD1 (5 bases). Germline-derived CDR1 and CDR2 are MGHRA and YSYEKL. CDR3 length equals 15 residues. The CDR3: CASGQVGVGNQPQHF. The DNA for the CDR3 is TGCGCCAGCGGCCAAGTGGGGGTTGGCAATCAGCCCCAGCATTTT.

V usage is TRBV30 and J usage is TRBJ2-1; 10 nucleotides align to TRBD2. CDR1 and CDR2 from the germline V gene are GTSNPN and SVGIG (reference sequence). The CDR3 contains 15 residues. J was trimmed by 5 bases and V by 3 bases; bases with no gene match: 7. The CDR3, as DNA: TGTGCCTGGAGCCCTAGGACTAGCGGAAACAATGAGCAGTTCTTC. This codes for CAWSPRTSGNNEQFF.

The chain carries TRBV19 and TRBJ2-5; 8 bases match TRBD2. V was pared by 5 bases and J by 5 bases, with 13 bases of the junction left unmatched. The CDR3 has 16 residues. Germline CDR1 reads LNHDA; CDR2 reads SQIVND (reference sequence). The CDR3 reads CASSPRGGTSGETQYF. The DNA of the CDR3 is TGTGCCAGTAGTCCCCGAGGGGGGACTAGTGGTGAGACCCAGTACTTC.

A remark on this clone: An end of the junction differs from the germline gene, which may be a read error. The chain links TRBV7-7 to TRBJ2-1; TRBD2 aligns across 7 bases. The V gene's germline CDR1 is SSHAT and CDR2 FNYEAQ (reference sequence). The CDR3 totals 16 residues. DNA of the CDR3: TGTGCTAGCAGCTTGCTAGCGGCTAGCTCCTACAATGAGCAGTTCTTC. Residues: CASSLLAASSYNEQFF.

The V gene is TRBV11-2, the J gene TRBJ1-2; TRBD1 might be the D (5 bases). The CDR3 has 14 amino acids. Per germline, CDR1 SGHAT and CDR2 FQNNGV. Trimming cost V 0 bases and J 3 bases, with 8 bases left between them. The CDR3 region has the DNA TGTGCCAGCAGCTTAGATCCCAGGGACTATGGCTACACCTTC. This encodes CASSLDPRDYGYTF.

The V gene is TRBV11-2, the J gene TRBJ1-2, with no clear D. The CDR3 length is 14 residues. Germline values: CDR1 SGHAT, CDR2 FQNNGV. With 5 bases removed from V and 4 bases from J, the gap between germline ends came to 14 bases. In DNA form, the CDR3 reads TGTGCCAGCAGCCCAACGGACGGGCCCTATGGCTACACCTTC. Its protein product is CASSPTDGPYGYTF. The full variable domain, its missing parts supplied by reference TRBV11-2 and TRBJ1-2, is EAGVAQSPRYKIIEKRQSVAFWCNPISGHATLYWYQQILGQGPKLLIQFQNNGVVDDSQLPKDRFSAERLKGVDSTLKIQPAKLEDSAVYLCASSPTDGPYGYTFGSGTRLTVV.

V usage is TRBV27 and J usage is TRBJ1-6; unclear D gene. Germline V gene data show CDR1 as MNHEY and CDR2 as SMNVEV (reference sequence). The germline V and J ends were trimmed by 4 bases and 10 bases, with 17 bases remaining between them. The CDR3 covers 15 residues. The CDR3 region is CASSWEGLRESPLHF. Here the CDR3 DNA reads TGTGCCAGCAGTTGGGAGGGATTAAGAGAATCACCCCTCCACTTT.

This clone has only one observation. The V and J genes are TRBV18 and TRBJ2-1; TRBD1 is a possible D gene (5 bases). Trimming removed 8 bases at V and 8 bases at J, with 25 bases between. CDR3 length equals 16 residues. Germline V CDR1 and CDR2: KGHSH, LQKENI. The CDR3 spells CASQATVTYRQDEQFF. The CDR3 DNA reads TGTGCCAGCCAGGCGACAGTCACATATAGGCAGGATGAGCAGTTCTTC.

J is TRBJ1-1 and V is TRBV27, with 8 bases that match TRBD1. Germline CDR1 and CDR2: MNHEY and SMNVEV (reference sequence). Losses at the gene ends were 0 bases for V and 4 bases for J; bases not matched to a gene: 4. This CDR3 contains 15 residues. In DNA, the CDR3 is TGTGCCAGCAGTTTATCGACAGGGGTGGGCACTGAAGCTTTCTTT. Amino acid sequence: CASSLSTGVGTEAFF.

The V and J genes are TRBV7-9 and TRBJ2-1, with 9 nucleotides matching TRBD2. The germline gives CDR1 SEHNR, CDR2 FQNEAQ (reference sequence). The CDR3 runs 16 residues. V gave up 11 bases and J gave up 1 base; unmatched junction bases: 12. The CDR3 region is CASTPSGGTSYNEQFF. The CDR3 bases are TGTGCCTCTACCCCCAGCGGGGGGACGTCCTACAATGAGCAGTTCTTC.

This clone has more than one count but fewer than ten. The rearrangement joins TRBV5-4 to TRBJ2-7; D ambiguous. Germline V gene lookup returns CDR1 SGHNT and CDR2 YYREEE (reference sequence). There are 12 residues in the CDR3. Trimming took off 0 bases at V and 5 bases at J, with 6 bases between the two ends. CDR3 sequence reads: CASSLALDEQYF. The CDR3 DNA reads TGTGCCAGCAGCTTGGCCCTCGACGAGCAGTACTTC.

The chain couples TRBV3-1 (or the pseudogene TRBV3-2) to TRBJ2-2, with 8 nucleotides matching TRBD2. The CDR3 length is 15 residues. Germline assignment: CDR1 LGHDT and CDR2 YNNKEL (reference sequence). J gave up 3 bases and V 6 bases, and 6 bases lay outside the gene matches. The CDR3 DNA reads as TGTGCCAGCAGACCTCCTAGCGGGCACACCGGGGAGCTGTTTTTT. Translation gives CASRPPSGHTGELFF.